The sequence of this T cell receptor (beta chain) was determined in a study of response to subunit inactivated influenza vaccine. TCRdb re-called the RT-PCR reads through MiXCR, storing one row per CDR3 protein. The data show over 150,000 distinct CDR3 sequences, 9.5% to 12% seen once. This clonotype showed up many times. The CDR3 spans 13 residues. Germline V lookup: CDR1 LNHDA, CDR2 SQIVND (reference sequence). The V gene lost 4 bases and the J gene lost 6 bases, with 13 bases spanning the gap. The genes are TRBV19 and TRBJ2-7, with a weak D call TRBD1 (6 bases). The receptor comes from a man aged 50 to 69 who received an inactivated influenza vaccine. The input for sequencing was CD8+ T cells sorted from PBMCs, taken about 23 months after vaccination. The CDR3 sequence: CASSTQGWGEQYF. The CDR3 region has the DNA TGTGCCAGTAGTACACAGGGTTGGGGCGAGCAGTACTTC. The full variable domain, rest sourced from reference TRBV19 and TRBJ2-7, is DGGITQSPKYLFRKEGQNVTLSCEQNLNHDAMYWYRQDPGQGLRLIYYSQIVNDFQKGDIAEGYSVSREKKESFPLTVTSAQKNPTAFYLCASSTQGWGEQYFGPGTRLTVT.